This T cell receptor (beta chain) originates from a study of T cells expressing NK-cell markers. Study-level information: In sorted CD3+CD56+NKG2C+, CD3+CD56+NKG2C- and CD3+CD56-NKG2C+ T cells, TCR beta repertoires were obtained. Eight donors were sequenced, of whom seven were HCMV-seropositive, while the remaining one was HCMV-seronegative.

This CDR3 has 15 amino acids. TCRdb reprocessed the 5' RACE reads and stores each CDR3 protein as one record, lacking DNA. The listing records roughly 110,000 distinct CDR3 sequences. Input material: blood T cells: a sorted CD56 or NKG2C T cell subset, CD4+ or CD8+ T cells, or bulk PBMC T cells (not recorded which). This chain connects TRBV12-3 or TRBV12-4 to TRBJ2-6. This clonotype originated in a woman aged 18 to 75 in good health. The CDR3 sequence: CASSLLGSGANVLTF.